A selection of T cell receptor beta chains follows, all from one sample in a study of regulatory T cells in long-lasting Graves disease. TCRdb re-called the multiplex PCR reads through MiXCR, storing one row per CDR3 protein. This table holds over 650,000 distinct CDR3 sequences, about 32% found once. The material sequenced was peripheral blood mononuclear cells (PBMCs), taken when the disease was refractory, from a patient treated with antithyroid drugs. These receptors came from a female donor with Graves disease. CDR3s include the opening cysteine and the closing phenylalanine or tryptophan. D genes are given only for firm matches. Not every row has a clone size; where given, it reads once, few, many or a size class.

>TRBJ2-2|14|NA|TRBV30|NA
CALVGTEDTGELFF
TGTGCCTTGGTGGGGACCGAGGACACCGGGGAGCTGTTTTTT
>TRBJ1-1|12|NA|TRBV29-1|NA
CSVSMGYTEAFF
TGCAGCGTATCAATGGGGTACACTGAAGCTTTCTTT
>TRBJ1-1|15|NA|TRBV5-1|NA
CASRGGRLMNTEAFF
TGCGCCAGCCGGGGTGGGCGACTGATGAACACTGAAGCTTTCTTT
>TRBJ1-4|16|NA|TRBV6-1|TRBD1
CASSEIDRGPNEKLFF
TGTGCCAGCAGTGAAATTGACAGGGGTCCGAATGAAAAACTGTTTTTT
>TRBJ2-5|13|many|TRBV29-1|TRBD1
CSVPRQGTETQYF
TGCAGCGTTCCGCGACAGGGTACGGAGACCCAGTACTTC
>TRBJ1-2|13|NA|TRBV7-9|NA
CASSSGSTYGYTF
TGTGCCAGCAGCTCCGGGAGCACCTATGGCTACACCTTC
>TRBJ1-4|14|NA|TRBV9|NA
CASSVTGRSEKLFF
TGTGCCAGCAGCGTTACGGGACGGAGTGAAAAACTGTTTTTT
>TRBJ1-4|14|NA|TRBV7-9|NA
CASRPVGTNEKLFF
TGTGCCAGCAGACCTGTCGGCACTAATGAAAAACTGTTTTTT
>TRBJ1-5|13|many|TRBV2|TRBD1
CASSETGDQPQHF
TGTGCCAGCTCAGAGACAGGGGATCAGCCCCAGCATTTT
>TRBJ1-1|15|NA|TRBV18|NA
CASSPFQGPNTEAFF
TGTGCCAGCTCACCATTCCAGGGGCCGAACACTGAAGCTTTCTTT
>TRBJ1-5|14|many|TRBV19|TRBD1
CASSSTGGNQPQHF
TGTGCCAGCAGTTCGACAGGGGGCAATCAGCCCCAGCATTTT
>TRBJ1-2|14|many|TRBV12-3/TRBV12-4|NA
CASSPDLYRGGYTF
TGTGCCAGCAGTCCCGACCTTTACCGTGGAGGCTACACCTTC
>TRBJ2-2|16|NA|TRBV28|TRBD1
CASRSAGTGNTGELFF
TGTGCCAGCAGATCGGCCGGGACAGGGAATACCGGGGAGCTGTTTTTT
>TRBJ1-1|10|few|TRBV6-1|NA
CASSEASQSF
TGTGCCAGCAGTGAAGCATCGCAGTCCTTT
>TRBJ1-4|15|NA|TRBV14|NA
CASSQDTGTNEKLFF
TGTGCCAGCAGCCAAGATACAGGGACTAATGAAAAACTGTTTTTT
>TRBJ1-2|15|few|TRBV6-1|TRBD1
CASSITGALGYGYTF
TGTGCCAGCAGTATAACAGGGGCCCTAGGCTATGGCTACACCTTC
>TRBJ1-5|15|NA|TRBV28|NA
CASSLGGAGHQPQHF
TGTGCCAGCAGTCTGGGTGGGGCAGGGCATCAGCCCCAGCATTTT